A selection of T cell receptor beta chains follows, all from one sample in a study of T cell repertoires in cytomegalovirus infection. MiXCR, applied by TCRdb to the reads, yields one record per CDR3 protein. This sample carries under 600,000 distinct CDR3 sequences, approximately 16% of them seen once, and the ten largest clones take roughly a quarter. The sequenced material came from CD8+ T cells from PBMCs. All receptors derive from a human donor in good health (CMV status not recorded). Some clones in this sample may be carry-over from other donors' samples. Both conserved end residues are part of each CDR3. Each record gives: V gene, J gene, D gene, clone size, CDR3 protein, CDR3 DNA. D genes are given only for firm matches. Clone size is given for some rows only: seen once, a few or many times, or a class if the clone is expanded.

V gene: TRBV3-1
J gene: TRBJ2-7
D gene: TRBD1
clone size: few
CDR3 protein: CASSHGTAYYEQYF
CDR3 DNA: TGTGCCAGCAGCCACGGGACAGCTTACTACGAGCAGTACTTC

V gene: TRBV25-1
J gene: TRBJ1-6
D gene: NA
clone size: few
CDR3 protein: CASRKYGSYNSPLHF
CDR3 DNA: TGTGCCAGCAGGAAGTACGGATCCTATAATTCACCCCTCCACTTT

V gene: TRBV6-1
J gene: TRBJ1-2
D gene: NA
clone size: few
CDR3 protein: CASSEPTEYGYTF
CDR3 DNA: TGTGCCAGCAGTGAACCGACAGAGTATGGCTACACCTTC

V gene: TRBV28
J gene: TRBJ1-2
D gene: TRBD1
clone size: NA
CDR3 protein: CASSFRVTGGYGYTF
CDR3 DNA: TGTGCCAGCAGTTTTAGGGTGACAGGGGGCTATGGCTACACCTTC

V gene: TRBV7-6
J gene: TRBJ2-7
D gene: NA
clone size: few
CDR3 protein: CASSTHVQRDQYF
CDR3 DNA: TGTGCCAGCAGCACCCATGTGCAGAGGGACCAGTACTTC

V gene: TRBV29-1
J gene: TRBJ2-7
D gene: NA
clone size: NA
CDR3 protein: CSVGGSNPYEQYF
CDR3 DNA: TGCAGCGTTGGAGGCTCAAACCCCTACGAGCAGTACTTC

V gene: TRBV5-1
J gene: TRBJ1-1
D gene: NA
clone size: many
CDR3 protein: CASSLHQEGPRREAFF
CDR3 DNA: TGCGCCAGCAGCTTGCACCAAGAGGGTCCCAGACGAGAAGCTTTCTTT

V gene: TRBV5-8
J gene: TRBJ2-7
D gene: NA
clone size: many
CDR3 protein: CASSPLGGSYEQYF
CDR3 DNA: TGTGCCAGCAGCCCCCTGGGGGGTTCCTACGAGCAGTACTTC

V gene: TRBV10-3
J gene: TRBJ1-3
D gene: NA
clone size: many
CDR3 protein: CAALRDTGNTIYF
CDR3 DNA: TGTGCCGCCCTCCGGGACACTGGAAACACCATATATTTT

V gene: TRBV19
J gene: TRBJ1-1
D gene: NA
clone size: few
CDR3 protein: CASSISPRTRQSTEAFF
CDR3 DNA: TGTGCCAGTAGTATCAGTCCCCGGACCCGGCAGAGCACTGAAGCTTTCTTT

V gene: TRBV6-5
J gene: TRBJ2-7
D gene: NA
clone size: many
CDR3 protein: CASSYSQGVLYEQYF
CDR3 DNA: TGTGCCAGCAGTTACTCCCAGGGAGTATTGTACGAGCAGTACTTC

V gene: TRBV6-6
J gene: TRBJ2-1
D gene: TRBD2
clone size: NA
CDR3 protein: CASSYLAALSYNEQFF
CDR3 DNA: TGTGCCAGCAGTTACCTAGCGGCACTCTCCTACAATGAGCAGTTCTTC

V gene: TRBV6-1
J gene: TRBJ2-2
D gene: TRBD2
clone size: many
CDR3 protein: CASSLMGGGAWLFF
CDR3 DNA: TGTGCCAGCAGTCTCATGGGCGGGGGGGCATGGCTGTTTTTT

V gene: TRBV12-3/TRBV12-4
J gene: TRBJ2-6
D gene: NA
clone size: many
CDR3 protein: CASKLRQAPNSGANVLTF
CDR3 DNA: TGTGCCAGCAAACTGAGGCAGGCACCCAACTCTGGGGCCAACGTCCTGACTTTC

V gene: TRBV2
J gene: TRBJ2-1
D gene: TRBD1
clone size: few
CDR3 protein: CASSRTGGDEQFF
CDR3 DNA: TGTGCCAGCAGTCGGACAGGGGGCGATGAGCAGTTCTTC

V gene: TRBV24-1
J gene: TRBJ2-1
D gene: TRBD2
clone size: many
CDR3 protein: CATSDLSSGTRYNEQFF
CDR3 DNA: TGTGCCACCAGTGATCTCTCTAGCGGGACCAGATACAATGAGCAGTTCTTC

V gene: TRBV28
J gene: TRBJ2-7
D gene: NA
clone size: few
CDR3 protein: CASTHAGNSYEQYF
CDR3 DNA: TGTGCCAGCACCCACGCCGGTAACTCCTACGAGCAGTACTTC

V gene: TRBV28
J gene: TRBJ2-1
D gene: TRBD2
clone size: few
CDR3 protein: CASGTTRYNEQFF
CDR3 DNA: TGTGCCAGCGGGACTACTCGGTACAATGAGCAGTTCTTC

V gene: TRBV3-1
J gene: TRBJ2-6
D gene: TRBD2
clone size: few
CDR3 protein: CASSQEATWTSVSGANVLTF
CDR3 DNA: TGTGCCAGCAGCCAAGAAGCTACCTGGACTAGCGTCTCTGGGGCCAACGTCCTGACTTTC

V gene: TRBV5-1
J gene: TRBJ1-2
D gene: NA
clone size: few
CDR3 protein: CASSFDGRQTTDNYGYTF
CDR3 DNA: TGCGCCAGCAGCTTCGACGGACGGCAAACGACCGACAACTATGGCTACACCTTC

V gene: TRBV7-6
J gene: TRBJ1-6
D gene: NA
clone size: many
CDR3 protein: CASSPGGGSSYNSPLHF
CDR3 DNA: TGTGCCAGCAGCCCTGGGGGGGGAAGCTCCTATAATTCACCCCTCCACTTT

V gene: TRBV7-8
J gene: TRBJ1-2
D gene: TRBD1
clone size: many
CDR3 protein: CASSGQGNYGYTF
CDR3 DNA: TGTGCCAGCAGCGGACAGGGTAACTATGGCTACACCTTC

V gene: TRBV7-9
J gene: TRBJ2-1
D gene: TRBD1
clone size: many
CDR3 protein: CASSLLRGPYNEQFF
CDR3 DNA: TGTGCCAGCAGCTTACTTAGGGGGCCCTACAATGAGCAGTTCTTC

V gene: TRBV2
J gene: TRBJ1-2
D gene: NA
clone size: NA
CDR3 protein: CARMEVHGYTF
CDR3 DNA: TGTGCCCGAATGGAGGTTCATGGCTACACCTTC

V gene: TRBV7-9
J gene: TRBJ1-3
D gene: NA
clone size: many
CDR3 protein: CASSLGGTTANTIYF
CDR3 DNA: TGTGCCAGCAGCTTAGGGGGGACAACAGCGAACACCATATATTTT

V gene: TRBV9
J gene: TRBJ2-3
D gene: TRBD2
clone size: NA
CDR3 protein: CASSASAGGIDTQYF
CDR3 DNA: TGTGCCAGCAGCGCCTCAGCGGGAGGAATTGATACGCAGTATTTT

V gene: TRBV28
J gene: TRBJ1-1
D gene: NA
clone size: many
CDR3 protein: CASSRRQTSNTEAFF
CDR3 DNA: TGTGCCAGCAGCCGCCGACAGACCTCGAACACTGAAGCTTTCTTT

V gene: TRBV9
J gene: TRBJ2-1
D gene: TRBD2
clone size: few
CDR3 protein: CASSVWASGGLSEQFF
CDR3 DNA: TGTGCCAGCAGCGTCTGGGCTAGCGGGGGCCTCAGTGAGCAGTTCTTC

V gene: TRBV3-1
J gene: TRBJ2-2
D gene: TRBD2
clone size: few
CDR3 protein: CASSLSGRVDTGELFF
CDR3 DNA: TGTGCCAGCAGCCTTAGCGGGAGGGTCGACACCGGGGAGCTGTTTTTT

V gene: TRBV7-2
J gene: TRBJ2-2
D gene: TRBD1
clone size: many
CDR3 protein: CASSLRDRPVRGGELFF
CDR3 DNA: TGTGCCAGCAGCTTACGGGACAGGCCTGTAAGGGGCGGGGAGCTGTTTTTT

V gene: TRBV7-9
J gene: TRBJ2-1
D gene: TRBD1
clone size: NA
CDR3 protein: CASSLVGQASRGEQFF
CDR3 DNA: TGTGCCAGCAGCTTAGTTGGACAGGCCTCAAGGGGGGAGCAGTTCTTC

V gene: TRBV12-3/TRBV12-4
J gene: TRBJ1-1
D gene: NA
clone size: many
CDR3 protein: CASSLRQNTEAFF
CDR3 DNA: TGTGCCAGCAGCCTCAGACAGAACACTGAAGCTTTCTTT

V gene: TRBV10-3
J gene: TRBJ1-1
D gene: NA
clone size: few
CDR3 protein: CAISGTNTEAFF
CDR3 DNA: TGTGCCATCAGTGGGACAAACACTGAAGCTTTCTTT

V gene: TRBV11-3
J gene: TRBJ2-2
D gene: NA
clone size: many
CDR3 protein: CASSLGSRDYTGELFF
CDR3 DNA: TGTGCCAGCAGCTTAGGCAGCCGGGATTACACCGGGGAGCTGTTTTTT

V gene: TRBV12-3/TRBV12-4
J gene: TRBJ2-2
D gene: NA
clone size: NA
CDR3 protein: CASSLGQSYTGEQFF
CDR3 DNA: TGTGCCAGCAGTTTGGGGCAGTCGTACACCGGGGAGCAGTTTTTT

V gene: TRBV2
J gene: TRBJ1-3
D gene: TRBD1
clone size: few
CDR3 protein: CAILGGASSGNTIYF
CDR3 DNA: TGTGCCATCCTAGGGGGCGCCTCGTCGGGAAACACCATATATTTT

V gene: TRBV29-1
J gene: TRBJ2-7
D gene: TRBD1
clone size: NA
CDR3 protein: CSVVYPGQRTFPRYEQYF
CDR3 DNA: TGCAGCGTTGTTTACCCGGGACAGCGCACTTTCCCTCGCTACGAGCAGTACTTC

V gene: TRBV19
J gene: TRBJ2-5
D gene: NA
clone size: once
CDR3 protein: CASRISNQETQNF
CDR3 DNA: TGTGCCAGTAGAATCTCCAACCAAGAGACCCAGAACTTC

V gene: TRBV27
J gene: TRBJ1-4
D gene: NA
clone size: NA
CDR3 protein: CASSLGRDGTGEKLFF
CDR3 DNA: TGTGCCAGCAGCTTAGGCAGGGACGGAACGGGTGAAAAACTTTTTTTT

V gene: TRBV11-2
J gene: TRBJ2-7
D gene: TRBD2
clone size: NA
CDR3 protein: CASSMSGALKYEQYF
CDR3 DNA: TGTGCCAGCAGCATGAGCGGGGCCCTTAAGTACGAGCAGTACTTC

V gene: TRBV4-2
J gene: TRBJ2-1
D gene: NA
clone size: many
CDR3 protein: CASSQSPGPQSHNEQFF
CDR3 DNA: TGTGCCAGCAGCCAAAGTCCGGGCCCACAATCCCACAATGAGCAGTTCTTC

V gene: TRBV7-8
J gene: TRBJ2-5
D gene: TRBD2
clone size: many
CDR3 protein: CASSLSPLAGGPETQYF
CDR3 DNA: TGTGCCAGCAGCTTGTCTCCTCTAGCGGGGGGGCCCGAGACCCAGTACTTC

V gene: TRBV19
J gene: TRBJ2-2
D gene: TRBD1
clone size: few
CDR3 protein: CASSPLMTGYPGELFF
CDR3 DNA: TGTGCCAGTAGTCCCCTGATGACAGGGTACCCCGGGGAGCTGTTTTTT

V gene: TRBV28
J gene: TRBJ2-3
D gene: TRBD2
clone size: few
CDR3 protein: CASSPLAEHTDTQYF
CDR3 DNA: TGTGCCAGCAGTCCACTAGCGGAGCACACAGATACGCAGTATTTT

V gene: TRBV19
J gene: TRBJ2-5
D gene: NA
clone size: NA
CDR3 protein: CASSADREGKETQYF
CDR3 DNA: TGTGCCAGTAGCGCGGACAGGGAGGGAAAGGAGACCCAGTACTTC

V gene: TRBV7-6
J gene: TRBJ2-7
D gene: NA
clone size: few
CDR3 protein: CASSKPAGSYEQYF
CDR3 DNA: TGTGCCAGCAGCAAGCCGGCAGGGTCCTACGAGCAGTACTTC

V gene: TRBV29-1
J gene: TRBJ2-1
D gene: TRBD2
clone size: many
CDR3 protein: CSPVHFRGDDNEQFF
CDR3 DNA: TGCAGCCCCGTACACTTCCGGGGGGACGACAATGAGCAGTTCTTC

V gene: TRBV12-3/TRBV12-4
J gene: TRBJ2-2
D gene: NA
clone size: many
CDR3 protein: CASSLGTSGTGELFF
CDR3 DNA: TGTGCCAGCAGCTTGGGGACCTCGGGCACCGGGGAGCTGTTTTTT

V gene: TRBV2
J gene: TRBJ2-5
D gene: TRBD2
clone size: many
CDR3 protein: CASSSLAGGKRETQYF
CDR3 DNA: TGTGCCAGCAGTTCTTTAGCGGGAGGGAAAAGAGAGACCCAGTACTTC

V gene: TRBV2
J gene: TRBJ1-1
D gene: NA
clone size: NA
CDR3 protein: CASSFGPLNTEAFF
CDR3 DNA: TGTGCCAGCAGCTTCGGGCCATTGAACACTGAAGCTTTCTTT

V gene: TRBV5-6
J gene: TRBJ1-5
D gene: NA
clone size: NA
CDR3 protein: CASSLGTGKWPQHF
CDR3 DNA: TGTGCCAGCAGCTTGGGGACGGGGAAATGGCCCCAGCATTTT

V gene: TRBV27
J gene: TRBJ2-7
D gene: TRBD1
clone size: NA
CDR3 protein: CASRSGTDRNEQYF
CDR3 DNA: TGTGCCAGCAGGTCCGGGACAGATCGCAACGAGCAGTACTTC

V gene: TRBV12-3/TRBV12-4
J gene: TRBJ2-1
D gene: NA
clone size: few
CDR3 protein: CASSDNRVSQFF
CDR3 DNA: TGTGCCAGCAGTGACAACAGGGTTTCGCAGTTCTTC

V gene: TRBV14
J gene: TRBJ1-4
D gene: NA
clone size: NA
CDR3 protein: CASSRGGFGLREKLFF
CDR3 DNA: TGTGCCAGCAGCCGCGGAGGCTTTGGTTTAAGAGAAAAACTGTTTTTT

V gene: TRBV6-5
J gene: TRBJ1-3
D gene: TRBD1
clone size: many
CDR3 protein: CASSFGTGGNTIYF
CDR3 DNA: TGTGCCAGCAGTTTCGGGACAGGGGGAAACACCATATATTTT